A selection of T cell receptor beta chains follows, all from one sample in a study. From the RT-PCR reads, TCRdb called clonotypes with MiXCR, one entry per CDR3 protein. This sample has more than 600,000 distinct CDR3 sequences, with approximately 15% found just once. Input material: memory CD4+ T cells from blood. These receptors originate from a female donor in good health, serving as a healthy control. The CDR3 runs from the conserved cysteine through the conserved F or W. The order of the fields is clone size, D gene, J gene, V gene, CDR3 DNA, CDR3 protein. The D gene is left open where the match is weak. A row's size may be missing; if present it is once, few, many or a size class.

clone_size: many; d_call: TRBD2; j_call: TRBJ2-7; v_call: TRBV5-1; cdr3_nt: TGCGCCAGCAGCGCCTCCGGGACTAGCCATGGCGAGCAGTACTTC; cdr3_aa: CASSASGTSHGEQYF
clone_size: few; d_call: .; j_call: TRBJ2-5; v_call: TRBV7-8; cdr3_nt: TGTGCCAGCAGCATCCCCGTTTTGGGAGAGACCCAGTACTTC; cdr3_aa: CASSIPVLGETQYF
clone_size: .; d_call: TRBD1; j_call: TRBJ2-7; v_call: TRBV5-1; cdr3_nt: TGCGCCAGCAGCTTGGCGACAGGGCGCTCCTACGAGCAGTACTTC; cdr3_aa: CASSLATGRSYEQYF
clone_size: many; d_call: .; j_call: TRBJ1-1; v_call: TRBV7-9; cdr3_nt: TGTGCCAGCAGCCGGACTCAGGGGATGGCTGAAGCTTTCTTT; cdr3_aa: CASSRTQGMAEAFF
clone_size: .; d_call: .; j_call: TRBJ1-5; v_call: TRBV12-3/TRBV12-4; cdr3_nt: TGTGCCAGCAGTTTCGGACAGCAGTCACCCCAGCATTTT; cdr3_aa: CASSFGQQSPQHF
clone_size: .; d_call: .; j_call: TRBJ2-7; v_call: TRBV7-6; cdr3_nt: TGTGCCAGAAGCTCGGGGACGGATGATCCCTACGAGCAGTACTTC; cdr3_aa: CARSSGTDDPYEQYF
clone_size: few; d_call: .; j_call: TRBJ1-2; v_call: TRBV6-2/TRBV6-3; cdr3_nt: TGTGCCAGCAGTTACGAGCCCCGGGTCTATGGCTACACCTTC; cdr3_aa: CASSYEPRVYGYTF
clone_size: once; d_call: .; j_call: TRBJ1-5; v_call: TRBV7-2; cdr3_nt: TGTGCCAGCAGCTCCTCTGGGGACCCGGCAGCGGCCCAGCATTTT; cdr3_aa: CASSSSGDPAAAQHF
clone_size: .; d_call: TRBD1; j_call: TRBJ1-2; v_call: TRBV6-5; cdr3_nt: TGTGCCAGCAGGGCGGGACAGGAGGGTGGCTACACCTTC; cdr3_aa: CASRAGQEGGYTF
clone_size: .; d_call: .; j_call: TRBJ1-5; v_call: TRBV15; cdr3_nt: TGTGCCACCAGCAGAGATTTAACATCCCAGCATTTT; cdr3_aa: CATSRDLTSQHF
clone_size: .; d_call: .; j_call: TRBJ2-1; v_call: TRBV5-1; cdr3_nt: TGCGCCAGCAGCTTCGACGGGGACTCTTACAATGAGCAGTTCTTC; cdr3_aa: CASSFDGDSYNEQFF
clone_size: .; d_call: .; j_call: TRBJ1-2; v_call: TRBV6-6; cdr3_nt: TGTGCCAGCAGTACTACCGGGTACTATGGCTACACCTTC; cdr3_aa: CASSTTGYYGYTF
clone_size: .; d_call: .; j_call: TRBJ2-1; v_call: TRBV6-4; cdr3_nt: TGTGCCAGCAGAGAGTCAATAGACATTACCGTCGCCGAGCAGTTCTTC; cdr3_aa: CASRESIDITVAEQFF
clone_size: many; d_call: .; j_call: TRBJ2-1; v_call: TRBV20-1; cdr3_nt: TGCGCTCCCCCCGGGCGGCCCGTTATTGATGAGCAGTTCTTC; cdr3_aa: CAPPGRPVIDEQFF
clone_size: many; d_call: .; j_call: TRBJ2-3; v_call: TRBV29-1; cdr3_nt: TGCAGCGTTGACGCTAGGAGGGGCACAGATACGCAGTATTTT; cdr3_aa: CSVDARRGTDTQYF
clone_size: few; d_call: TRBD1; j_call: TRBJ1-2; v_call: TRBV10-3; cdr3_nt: TGTGCCATCCAGGGACAGGGGTTATATGGCTACACCTTC; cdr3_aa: CAIQGQGLYGYTF
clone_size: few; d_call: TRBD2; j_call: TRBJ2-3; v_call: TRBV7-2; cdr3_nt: TGTGCCAGCAGCTTGAATCGGGGGGGGACAGATACGCAGTATTTT; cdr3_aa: CASSLNRGGTDTQYF
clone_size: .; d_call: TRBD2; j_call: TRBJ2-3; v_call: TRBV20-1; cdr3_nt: TGCAGTGCTACGCGCCAGACGGGGGGGTACACAGATACGCAGTATTTT; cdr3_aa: CSATRQTGGYTDTQYF
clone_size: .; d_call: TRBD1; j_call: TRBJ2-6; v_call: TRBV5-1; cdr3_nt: TGCGCCAGCAGCTTGGAGCAGGGGGCGAGTTTTGGGGCCAACGTCCTGACTTTC; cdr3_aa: CASSLEQGASFGANVLTF
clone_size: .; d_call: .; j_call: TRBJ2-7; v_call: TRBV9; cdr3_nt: TGTGCCAGCAGTGCCCTGGACCACCTCGGATACGAGCAGTACTTC; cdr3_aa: CASSALDHLGYEQYF
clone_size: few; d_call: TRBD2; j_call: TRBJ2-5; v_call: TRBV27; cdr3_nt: TGTGCCAGCAGCCCTGCGGGAGGGCAAAGCGAGACCCAGTACTTC; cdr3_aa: CASSPAGGQSETQYF
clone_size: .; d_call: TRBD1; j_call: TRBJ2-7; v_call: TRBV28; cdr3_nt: TGTGCCAGCAGCCCTACCGGGACAGGGATCTACGAGCAGTACTTC; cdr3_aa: CASSPTGTGIYEQYF
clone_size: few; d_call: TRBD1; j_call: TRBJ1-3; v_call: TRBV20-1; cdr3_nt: TGCAGTGCTTCCGACACAGGGGCTGTAGGAAACACCATATATTTT; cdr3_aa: CSASDTGAVGNTIYF
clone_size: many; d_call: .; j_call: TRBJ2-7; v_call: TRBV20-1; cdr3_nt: TGCAGTGCTAGACCGCTAAGGAGTGGAGATCGGGCCTACGAGCAGTACTTC; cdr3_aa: CSARPLRSGDRAYEQYF
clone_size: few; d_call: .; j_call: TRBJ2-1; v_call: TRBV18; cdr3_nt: TGTGCCAGCTCACCGGTTATTAACAATGAGCAGTTCTTC; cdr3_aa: CASSPVINNEQFF
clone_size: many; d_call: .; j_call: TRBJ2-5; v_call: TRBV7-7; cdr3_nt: TGTGCCAGCAGCTTAGGGGGAGGCCACCAAGAGACCCAGTACTTC; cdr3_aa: CASSLGGGHQETQYF
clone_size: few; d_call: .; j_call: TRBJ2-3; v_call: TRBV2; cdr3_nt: TGTGCCAGCAGTGAAGCGGCTCAGACCCTTTCCACAGATACGCAGTATTTT; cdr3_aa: CASSEAAQTLSTDTQYF
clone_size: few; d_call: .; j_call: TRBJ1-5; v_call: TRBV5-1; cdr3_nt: TGCGCCAGCAGCAAAGGGGGGGGCAATCAGCCCCAGCATTTT; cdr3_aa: CASSKGGGNQPQHF